Listed below are T cell receptor beta chains from one sample, sequenced in a study of CD8 T cells in Susac syndrome. TCRdb recomputed calls from the immunoSEQ multiplex PCR reads with MiXCR, one row per CDR3 protein. This table holds about 150,000 distinct CDR3 sequences, over 95% found once. Source material: CD8+ T cells from PBMCs. The receptors were sampled from a human donor with multiple sclerosis. CDR3s include the opening cysteine and the closing phenylalanine or tryptophan. The D gene is left open where the match is weak. For some rows the clone size is stated as once, few or many, or as a class when expanded; others skip it.

.	TRBV13	TRBJ2-4	few	TGTGCCAGCAGCTTAGGCAGGGGATTCGGCATTCAGTACTTC	CASSLGRGFGIQYF
TRBD2	TRBV7-9	TRBJ2-1	.	TGTGCCAGCACCCCGGGGGGGGCAAATGAGCAGTTCTTC	CASTPGGANEQFF
TRBD2	TRBV27	TRBJ2-7	.	TGTGCCAGCAGTTTAAGCGGGAACTACGAGCAGTACTTC	CASSLSGNYEQYF
.	TRBV25-1	TRBJ1-6	.	TGTGCCAGCAGTGACAACAGCCTCCTCGGGTCACCCCTCCACTTT	CASSDNSLLGSPLHF
.	TRBV5-1	TRBJ1-1	.	TGCGCCAGCAGCTTGGAGGCAGTCCCGAACACTGAAGCTTTCTTT	CASSLEAVPNTEAFF
TRBD1	TRBV7-9	TRBJ2-4	.	TGTGCCAGCAGCCCGCCGGACAGGGGTGAAAACATTCAGTACTTC	CASSPPDRGENIQYF
.	TRBV7-3	TRBJ2-3	.	TGTGCCAGCAGCCACGGCCCCACAGATACGCAGTATTTT	CASSHGPTDTQYF
TRBD1	TRBV9	TRBJ1-1	.	TGTGCCAGCAGCCCCCGCGGGACAGGGATCATGAACACTGAAGCTTTCTTT	CASSPRGTGIMNTEAFF
.	TRBV12-3/TRBV12-4	TRBJ2-7	.	TGTGCCAGCACTGGGGGTGGAGTCCCTACCTACGAGCAGTACTTC	CASTGGGVPTYEQYF
.	TRBV20-1	TRBJ1-1	once	TGCAGTGCTAGAGACGACGATGGGAACACTGAAGCTTTCTTT	CSARDDDGNTEAFF
.	TRBV27	TRBJ2-1	.	TGTGCCAGCAGTTTCTCCCCCTACAATGAGCAGTTCTTC	CASSFSPYNEQFF
.	TRBV11-2	TRBJ1-2	.	TGTGCCAGCAGCTCAGACGGGAACCGGGACTATGGCTACACCTTC	CASSSDGNRDYGYTF
.	TRBV5-1	TRBJ2-5	.	TGCGCCAGCAGCCCGGGGGACTCTCAAGAGACCCAGTACTTC	CASSPGDSQETQYF
.	TRBV24-1	TRBJ2-1	.	TGTGCCACCAGTGAGACGGGGGCCCACCTCCAAGATGAGCAGTTCTTC	CATSETGAHLQDEQFF
.	TRBV30	TRBJ1-5	.	TGTGCCTGGAGTGAGGGGCAGATTAGCAATCAGCCCCAGCATTTT	CAWSEGQISNQPQHF
TRBD1	TRBV30	TRBJ1-1	.	TGTGCCTGGAACTATGACAGGGAGCGTGAAGCTTTCTTT	CAWNYDREREAFF
TRBD2	TRBV18	TRBJ2-7	.	TGTGCCAGCTCACCAGACGGAGCGGGGGGCCTGGGGGAGCAGTACTTC	CASSPDGAGGLGEQYF
.	TRBV6-1	TRBJ1-1	.	TGTGCCAGCACTGAAGCTTTCTTT	CASTEAFF
.	TRBV21-1	TRBJ2-5	.	TGTGCCAGCAGCGGAAACAGGCATCGGGAGACCCAGTACTTC	CASSGNRHRETQYF
.	TRBV3-1	TRBJ2-1	.	TGTGCCAGCAGCCAAGATACAGGGCACCGCTCCTACAATGAGCAGTTCTTC	CASSQDTGHRSYNEQFF
.	TRBV20-1	TRBJ2-3	.	TGCAGTGCTAACCCGAGGAGACTGGGGAAAGATACGCAGTATTTT	CSANPRRLGKDTQYF
.	TRBV9	TRBJ1-6	.	TGTGCCAGCAGCCCGACGGGAGACACAAGCTTTAATAATTCACCCCTCCACTTT	CASSPTGDTSFNNSPLHF
TRBD2	TRBV9	TRBJ2-1	.	TGTGCCAGCAGCGCCGGGCCGCTAGCGGGGGCCACATTCGACAATGAGCAGTTCTTC	CASSAGPLAGATFDNEQFF
.	TRBV27	TRBJ1-2	.	TGTGCCAGCAGTTTATTGGGTTTCTATGGCTACACCTTC	CASSLLGFYGYTF
.	TRBV19	TRBJ2-2	.	TGTGCCACCCAGAAGACAGGTCGCACCGGGGAGCTGTTTTTT	CATQKTGRTGELFF
.	TRBV25-1	TRBJ1-2	.	TGTGCCAGCAGTGAATTAGGGGATGAGCGCTATGGCTACACCTTC	CASSELGDERYGYTF
.	TRBV6-5	TRBJ1-2	.	TGTGCCAGCACCCAGGGGAGGGTTAGTGGCTACACCTTC	CASTQGRVSGYTF
TRBD1	TRBV12-3/TRBV12-4	TRBJ2-2	.	TGTGCCAGCTTCGGCAGGGGGTCCACCGGGGAGCTGTTTTTT	CASFGRGSTGELFF
.	TRBV29-1	TRBJ2-2	.	TGCAGCGTTGAAGAAATTGACACCGGGGAGCTGTTTTTT	CSVEEIDTGELFF
TRBD1	TRBV4-1	TRBJ1-5	.	TGCGCCAGCAGCTTTGGACAGGACAATCAGCCCCAGCATTTT	CASSFGQDNQPQHF
.	TRBV2	TRBJ1-1	.	TGTGCCAGCACCCCTCCCGACACCGTCCGTGAAGCTTTCTTT	CASTPPDTVREAFF
.	TRBV27	TRBJ1-6	.	TGTGCCAGCAGTTTAAATGTTGGGGCGAGGGATTCACCCCTCCACTTT	CASSLNVGARDSPLHF
.	TRBV20-1	TRBJ1-6	.	TGCAGTGCTAGAGCCCGGTACAGGCCTTATAATTCACCCCTCCACTTT	CSARARYRPYNSPLHF
TRBD1	TRBV10-3	TRBJ2-2	.	TGTGCCATCACCCCGGATGACAGGGAGAACACCGGGGAGCTGTTTTTT	CAITPDDRENTGELFF
.	TRBV7-2	TRBJ1-6	.	TGTGCCAGCAGCTCCGCCAATCCATCCTATAATTCACCCCTCCACTTT	CASSSANPSYNSPLHF
.	TRBV20-1	TRBJ2-1	.	TGCAGTGCTAGTGAGGGGCCGGAACGACGATACAATGAGCAGTTCTTC	CSASEGPERRYNEQFF
TRBD1	TRBV7-3	TRBJ2-1	once	TGTGCCAGCAGCCCGACAGGGGCTGAGCAGTTCTTC	CASSPTGAEQFF
.	TRBV9	TRBJ2-5	.	TGTGCCAGCAGCGATCTGACGGGGACCCAGTACTTC	CASSDLTGTQYF
.	TRBV12-5	TRBJ2-2	.	TGTGCTAGTGGTTTCAACACCGGGGAGCTGTTTTTT	CASGFNTGELFF
TRBD1	TRBV12-3/TRBV12-4	TRBJ1-2	.	TGTGCCACCATGGGAGGGCAGGGGGTAAATTCAAAGGCTGGCTACACCTTC	CATMGGQGVNSKAGYTF
TRBD1	TRBV5-1	TRBJ2-1	.	TGCGCCAGCAGCTCAACATCGACAGGGATTAATGAGCAGTTCTTC	CASSSTSTGINEQFF
.	TRBV5-4	TRBJ2-1	.	TGTGCCAGCAGCGCGGACTCGGGGAATGAGCAGTTCTTC	CASSADSGNEQFF
TRBD1	TRBV5-6	TRBJ2-7	.	TGTGCCAGCAGCTACGGACAGGGGGTCAACGAGCAGTACTTC	CASSYGQGVNEQYF
.	TRBV28	TRBJ2-7	.	TGTGCCAGCTCCTTCCGAGGAGCGCGCGCCCACGAGCAGTACTTC	CASSFRGARAHEQYF
.	TRBV5-4	TRBJ1-2	.	TGTGCCAGCAGCTTGGAAAGCGAAGTCTATGGCTACACCTTC	CASSLESEVYGYTF
.	TRBV3-1	TRBJ1-1	.	TGTGCCAGCAGCCGTATTGGTCGGGTTGAAGCTTTCTTT	CASSRIGRVEAFF
TRBD2	TRBV7-2	TRBJ2-3	.	TGTGCCAGCAGTCCCGGGACTAGCAGTCCAGATACGCAGTATTTT	CASSPGTSSPDTQYF
TRBD2	TRBV6-1	TRBJ2-1	.	TGTGCCAGCAGTCCGACTAGCGGGGGGGCCGTTCATGAGCAGTTCTTC	CASSPTSGGAVHEQFF
.	TRBV20-1	TRBJ2-5	.	TGCAGTGCTAGCGGGGACTCCTTAGAGACCCAGTACTTC	CSASGDSLETQYF
.	TRBV29-1	TRBJ2-2	.	TGCAGCGTTGAAGGTCTCCCGGACTCACAAGCCGGGGAGCTGTTTTTT	CSVEGLPDSQAGELFF
.	TRBV6-5	TRBJ2-1	.	TGTGCCAGCAACCCGGGACCCCTCGATGAGCAGTTCTTC	CASNPGPLDEQFF
TRBD1	TRBV7-3	TRBJ1-6	once	TGTGCCAGCAGCCAGGGACAGTCAAATTCACCCCTCCACTTT	CASSQGQSNSPLHF
.	TRBV30	TRBJ2-5	.	TGTGCCTGGAGGCGGGCCCTCAGGCAAGAACAAGAGACCCAGTACTTC	CAWRRALRQEQETQYF
.	TRBV30	TRBJ2-3	.	TGTGCCTGGAGTGTTGGTTCTAGCACAGATACGCAGTATTTT	CAWSVGSSTDTQYF
.	TRBV9	TRBJ2-5	.	TGTGCCAGCAGCGTAGGTGACGGAGGGGAGACCCAGTACTTC	CASSVGDGGETQYF
.	TRBV7-3	TRBJ2-3	.	TGTGCCAGCAAGGGAACCACAGATACGCAGTATTTT	CASKGTTDTQYF
TRBD1	TRBV29-1	TRBJ1-6	few	TGCAGCGTGGGGACAGGCCGAAACTCACCCCTCCATTTT	CSVGTGRNSPLHF
TRBD1	TRBV30	TRBJ1-5	.	TGTGCCTGGAGTGCGGGACAGGCTAATCAGCCCCAGCATTTT	CAWSAGQANQPQHF